The rows below give T cell receptor beta chains drawn from one sample of a study of CD8 T cells in Susac syndrome. MiXCR, run by TCRdb on the immunoSEQ multiplex PCR reads, gives a single entry per CDR3 protein. The sample includes about 240,000 distinct CDR3 sequences, about 96% of them seen just once. The sample was CD4+ T cells from PBMCs. The source of these receptors is a human donor with Susac syndrome. Both conserved end residues are part of each CDR3. D genes are given only for firm matches. For some rows the clone size is stated as once, few or many, or as a class when expanded; others skip it.

>-|TRBV30|TRBJ2-1|13|-
TGTGCCTGGGATAGGCCTTCGTGGGGTGAGCAGTTCTTC
CAWDRPSWGEQFF
>-|TRBV20-1|TRBJ2-2|12|-
TGCAGTCAGTCTCTCAACACCGGGGAGCTGTTTTTT
CSQSLNTGELFF
>-|TRBV30|TRBJ1-3|18|-
TGTGCCTGGAGTGTATACAGGGTGACGAGCTTCGCTGGAAACACCATATATTTT
CAWSVYRVTSFAGNTIYF
>-|TRBV7-8|TRBJ2-3|15|TRBD1
TGTGCCAGCAGCCTTGGACAGGGGGCCACAGATACGCAGTATTTT
CASSLGQGATDTQYF
>-|TRBV9|TRBJ2-5|18|TRBD1
TGTGCCAGCAGCGTAGAAATAGGGGACAGACGATCCGGCGAGACCCAGTACTTC
CASSVEIGDRRSGETQYF
>once|TRBV3-1|TRBJ1-1|14|-
TGTGCCAGCAGCCAATCAATTATGAACACTGAAGCTTTCTTT
CASSQSIMNTEAFF
>-|TRBV4-2|TRBJ1-1|15|TRBD1
TGTGCCAGCAGCCCGAACCAGGGGGTGGGCACTGAAGCTTTCTTT
CASSPNQGVGTEAFF
>-|TRBV11-2|TRBJ2-5|16|-
TGTGCCAGCAGCCCCGGGCAAGTCACCGTCCAAGAGACCCAGTACTTC
CASSPGQVTVQETQYF
>-|TRBV25-1|TRBJ1-2|13|TRBD1
TGTGCCAGCCGACAGGGGATGAACTATGGCTACACCTTC
CASRQGMNYGYTF
>-|TRBV4-1|TRBJ2-4|13|TRBD2
TGCGCCAGCAGCCCAGGGACTAGCTATCCCCGATACTTC
CASSPGTSYPRYF
>-|TRBV2|TRBJ1-2|8|-
TGTGCCAGCGATGGCTACACCTTC
CASDGYTF
>once|TRBV2|TRBJ2-7|13|-
TGTGCCGCAGCCGTGGACTACACCTACGAGCAGTACTTC
CAAAVDYTYEQYF
>-|TRBV11-2|TRBJ2-5|14|-
TGTGCCGGTGGGGGGGGCGCTTATACGGAGACCCAGTACTTC
CAGGGGAYTETQYF
>-|TRBV20-1|TRBJ1-5|15|TRBD1
TGCAGTGCCAGGGGACCGGGACAGTCCTATCAGCCCCAGCATTTT
CSARGPGQSYQPQHF
>-|TRBV29-1|TRBJ2-2|17|TRBD2
TGCAGCGTACAGCACTCCGGGACTAGCGAGAACACCGGGGAGCTGTTTTTT
CSVQHSGTSENTGELFF
>-|TRBV29-1|TRBJ2-1|14|TRBD1
TGCAGCTGGACAGGAGTAGGACAGGGTAATGAGCAGTTCTTC
CSWTGVGQGNEQFF
>-|TRBV14|TRBJ1-4|15|-
TGTGCCAGCAGCCAACTACAGGGCTCCAGCGAAAAACTGTTTTTT
CASSQLQGSSEKLFF
>-|TRBV9|TRBJ1-1|12|TRBD1
TGTGCCAGCAGCTCCAGGGGGACTGAAGCTTTCTTT
CASSSRGTEAFF
>-|TRBV30|TRBJ2-7|16|TRBD2
TGTGCCTGGAGTACCCGGGGTAGCGGGAGAGCCTACGAGCAGTACTTC
CAWSTRGSGRAYEQYF
>-|TRBV30|TRBJ1-1|13|TRBD1
TGTGCCAGCGGGACAGGGATGAACACTGAAGCTTTCTTT
CASGTGMNTEAFF
>-|TRBV6-5|TRBJ1-1|17|TRBD1
TGTGCCAGCAGTTACTCGAGAGTACGGACAGGGAACACTGAAGCTTTCTTT
CASSYSRVRTGNTEAFF
>-|TRBV20-1|TRBJ1-5|14|-
TGCAGTGCTAGATGGACAGCCGGCAATCAGCCCCAGCATTTT
CSARWTAGNQPQHF
>once|TRBV28|TRBJ2-7|14|TRBD2
TGTGCCAGCACCCAGCCGGGACTAGTTGGAGAGCAGTACTTC
CASTQPGLVGEQYF
>-|TRBV29-1|TRBJ2-5|12|TRBD1
TGCAGCGTTGCAGGGGGCAAGGAGACCCAGTACTTC
CSVAGGKETQYF
>-|TRBV15|TRBJ1-5|13|-
TGTGCCACCAAGGGGTTTAGCAATCAGCCCCAGCATTTT
CATKGFSNQPQHF
>-|TRBV28|TRBJ2-4|15|TRBD2
TGTGCCAGCACCCCGGTGGGACTAGCTGGAAACATTCAGTACTTC
CASTPVGLAGNIQYF
>-|TRBV7-9|TRBJ1-1|11|-
TGTGCCAGCATCTTGTTCACTGAAGCTTTCTTT
CASILFTEAFF
>-|TRBV28|TRBJ1-2|16|TRBD1
TGTGCCAGCAGTCCTTATCCGGGACAGGGTCCCTATGGCTACACCTTC
CASSPYPGQGPYGYTF
>-|TRBV20-1|TRBJ2-3|12|-
TGCAGTGGTTCGGGAAGCACAGATACGCAGTATTTT
CSGSGSTDTQYF
>-|TRBV12-3/TRBV12-4|TRBJ2-2|16|TRBD2
TGTGCCAGCAGTCCGGGACTAGCGGATCACACCGGGGAGCTGTTTTTT
CASSPGLADHTGELFF
>-|TRBV19|TRBJ2-6|16|-
TGTGCCAGTAGTCTGGACGGAAGCTCTGGGGCCAACGTCCTGACTTTC
CASSLDGSSGANVLTF
>-|TRBV5-1|TRBJ2-3|15|-
TGCGCCAGCAGCCTCGGTGGGTTGGGGACAGATACGCAGTATTTT
CASSLGGLGTDTQYF
>-|TRBV5-4|TRBJ2-4|14|TRBD1
TGTGCCAGCAGCTGGAGACAGGGTTTGAACATTCAGTACTTC
CASSWRQGLNIQYF
>once|TRBV19|TRBJ2-4|15|-
TGTGCCAGTAGGAAAAAAGCGGGAGCCAAAAACATTCAGTACTTC
CASRKKAGAKNIQYF
>-|TRBV12-3/TRBV12-4|TRBJ1-2|15|-
TGTGCCAGCACCCCCGACAGGTCACTAGGATATGGCTACACCTTC
CASTPDRSLGYGYTF
>-|TRBV20-1|TRBJ2-5|14|-
TGCAGTGCCAGGGCCCAGACCAGCGTTGAGACCCAGTACTTC
CSARAQTSVETQYF
>-|TRBV30|TRBJ1-1|13|-
TGTGCCTGGAGTGTGATAGGGAACACTGAAGCTTTCTTT
CAWSVIGNTEAFF
>once|TRBV7-8|TRBJ2-1|17|-
TGTGCCAGCAGCTTAACTCCCCAGACCTCGTCCTACAATGAGCAGTTCTTC
CASSLTPQTSSYNEQFF
>-|TRBV18|TRBJ2-5|15|-
TGTGCCAGCTCACCGAGGACGGGCTCGCAAGAGACCCAGTACTTC
CASSPRTGSQETQYF
>-|TRBV27|TRBJ1-2|15|TRBD1
TGTGCCAGCAAATTACAGGGGCATGCTAACTATGGCTACACCTTC
CASKLQGHANYGYTF
>-|TRBV20-1|TRBJ1-1|12|-
TGCAGTGCTGGGGGCGCGAACACTGAAGCTTTCTTT
CSAGGANTEAFF
>few|TRBV20-1|TRBJ2-3|10|-
TGCAGTGCTAGCACAGATACGCAGTATTTT
CSASTDTQYF
>-|TRBV20-1|TRBJ1-2|15|-
TGCAGTGCTAGACAAACCTCGGGAGCGAACTATGGCTACACCTTC
CSARQTSGANYGYTF
>-|TRBV20-1|TRBJ2-7|11|-
TGCAGTGCTAGAATGCAATACGAGCAGTACTTC
CSARMQYEQYF
>-|TRBV27|TRBJ1-2|17|-
TGTGCCAGCAGTTTATTAGGCGGAAGGGGACGTGCAGATGGCTACACCTTC
CASSLLGGRGRADGYTF
>-|TRBV7-9|TRBJ1-2|13|-
TGTGCCAGCAGCGGTGAGGGCCCGGAGGGCTACACCTTC
CASSGEGPEGYTF
>-|TRBV3-1|TRBJ2-5|14|TRBD2
TGTGCCAGCAGCCTTACTAGCGACCAAGAGACCCAGTACTTC
CASSLTSDQETQYF